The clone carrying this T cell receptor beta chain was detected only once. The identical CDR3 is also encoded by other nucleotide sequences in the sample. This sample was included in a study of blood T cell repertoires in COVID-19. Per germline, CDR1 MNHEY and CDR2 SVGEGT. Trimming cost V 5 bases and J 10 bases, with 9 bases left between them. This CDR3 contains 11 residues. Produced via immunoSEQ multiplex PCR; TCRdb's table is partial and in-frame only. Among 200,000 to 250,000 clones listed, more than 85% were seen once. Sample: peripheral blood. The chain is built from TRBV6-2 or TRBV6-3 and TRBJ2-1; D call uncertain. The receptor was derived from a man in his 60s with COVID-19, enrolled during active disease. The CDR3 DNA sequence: TGTGCCAGCAGTAACGGAGTAGAGCAGTTCTTC. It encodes CASSNGVEQFF.